This T cell receptor (beta chain) comes out of a study of T cell changes during pregnancy in multiple sclerosis. The germline V and J ends were trimmed by 1 base and 7 bases, with 10 bases remaining between them. The CDR3 contains 13 residues. The germline V gene has CDR1 SGHAT and CDR2 FQNNGV. Sequencing was performed with immunoSEQ multiplex PCR; in TCRdb, only in-frame clones are kept and a portion is missing. The top ten clones hold around 0.3% of a sample with fewer than 65,000 clones, 94% of them seen once. This receptor was identified in a female donor with multiple sclerosis, enrolled in a pregnancy study. The chain joins TRBV11-2 to TRBJ1-2; no definite D call. The starting material was CD4+ T cells from peripheral blood mononuclear cells, obtained in the third trimester of pregnancy. CDR3: CASSLGGLAGYTF. CDR3 nucleotide sequence: TGTGCCAGCAGCTTAGGAGGGTTGGCTGGCTACACCTTC.